The rows below give T cell receptor beta chains drawn from one sample of a study of graft-versus-host responses after intestinal transplantation. The protocol was immunoSEQ multiplex PCR, while the TCRdb copy is restricted to in-frame clones and leaves out a portion. The repertoire holds about 35,000 clones, about 94% seen once, with about 0.78% in the top ten. The sample was PBMCs, taken 16 days after intestinal transplant. The source of these receptors is a human patient who received an intestinal transplant, so some T cells may come from the graft donor. Each CDR3 is given with its conserved first and last residue. Fields, in order: J gene, D gene, clone size, V gene, CDR3 protein, CDR3 DNA. A D gene is named only where the DNA matches it firmly. Expanded clones get a size class; other rows say once, few or many, or leave the size out.

TRBJ1-1 - - TRBV6-5 CASSSGTEAFF TGTGCCAGCAGTTCAGGCACTGAAGCTTTCTTT
TRBJ2-7 TRBD2 - TRBV28 CASSPTLAGVYEQYF TGTGCCAGCAGTCCAACCCTAGCGGGAGTCTACGAGCAGTACTTC
TRBJ2-7 TRBD2 once TRBV19 CASSIVGEGEQYF TGTGCCAGTAGTATAGTAGGGGAGGGCGAGCAGTACTTC
TRBJ2-1 TRBD2 - TRBV5-1 CASSLRTSGRGNEQFF TGCGCCAGCAGCCTACGGACTAGCGGGAGGGGCAATGAGCAGTTCTTC
TRBJ1-4 - - TRBV27 CASSLYVNEKLFF TGTGCCAGCAGTTTATATGTTAATGAAAAACTGTTTTTT
TRBJ1-1 TRBD1 - TRBV9 CASGPGGRAEAFF TGTGCCAGCGGCCCAGGGGGACGCGCTGAAGCTTTCTTT
TRBJ2-1 TRBD2 - TRBV7-3 CASSLDGRAVDEQFF TGTGCCAGCAGCTTAGACGGGAGGGCCGTAGATGAGCAGTTCTTC
TRBJ1-2 - - TRBV6-5 CASSYSSRNYGYTF TGTGCCAGCAGTTACTCGTCCAGGAACTATGGCTACACCTTC
TRBJ2-3 - - TRBV6-5 CASSYGLFTDTQYF TGTGCCAGCAGTTACGGACTTTTTACAGATACGCAGTATTTT
TRBJ2-1 TRBD2 few TRBV6-6 CASRSGLPEYNEQFF TGTGCCAGCAGATCGGGACTACCTGAATACAATGAGCAGTTCTTC
TRBJ2-1 TRBD2 - TRBV27 CASSPSMAGAYNEQFF TGTGCCAGCAGTCCGAGCATGGCGGGAGCCTACAATGAGCAGTTCTTC
TRBJ2-7 - - TRBV2 CASSEMGGAVYEQYF TGTGCCAGCAGTGAAATGGGGGGCGCGGTCTACGAGCAGTACTTC
TRBJ2-3 - - TRBV7-2 CASSLVVRGTDTQYF TGTGCCAGCAGCTTAGTAGTTAGGGGCACAGATACGCAGTATTTT
TRBJ1-2 TRBD1 - TRBV19 CASTTGDSHYGYTF TGTGCCAGTACAACAGGGGATTCCCACTATGGCTACACCTTC
TRBJ2-1 TRBD1 - TRBV5-4 CASSFGSGGVNEQFF TGTGCCAGCAGCTTTGGTTCAGGGGGAGTCAATGAGCAGTTCTTC
TRBJ2-1 TRBD2 - TRBV28 CASSLLGVPGLAGWSSYNEQFF TGTGCCAGCAGTTTATTAGGAGTACCGGGACTAGCGGGGTGGAGCTCCTACAATGAGCAGTTCTTC
TRBJ2-1 - few TRBV28 CASSFSRGGNEQFF TGTGCCAGCAGTTTCTCAAGGGGGGGGAATGAGCAGTTCTTC
TRBJ1-2 TRBD1 - TRBV28 CASSISPGTGDGYTF TGTGCCAGCAGCATATCCCCCGGGACAGGGGACGGCTACACCTTC
TRBJ2-3 - - TRBV7-8 CASSLVLGQGDSTDTQYF TGTGCCAGCAGCTTAGTCCTAGGGCAGGGAGATTCCACAGATACGCAGTATTTT
TRBJ2-7 - once TRBV7-9 CASSALRGSYEQYF TGTGCCAGCAGCGCCCTCCGTGGCAGCTACGAGCAGTACTTC
TRBJ2-5 - - TRBV28 CASSLGSRVKETQYF TGTGCCAGCAGTTTGGGGAGTAGGGTGAAAGAGACCCAGTACTTC
TRBJ2-5 TRBD1 - TRBV27 CASTSWDRGTKTQYF TGTGCCAGCACTTCTTGGGACAGGGGTACAAAGACCCAGTACTTC
TRBJ2-5 - once TRBV6-5 CASSPALRETQYF TGTGCCAGCAGTCCGGCCCTCCGAGAGACCCAGTACTTC
TRBJ1-2 TRBD1 - TRBV19 CASSVQGRANYGYTF TGTGCCAGTAGCGTACAGGGGCGCGCTAACTATGGCTACACCTTC
TRBJ1-5 - - TRBV10-3 CAISESGGQPQHF TGTGCCATCAGTGAGTCAGGTGGTCAGCCCCAGCATTTT
TRBJ2-7 - - TRBV28 CASSNTKVYSYEQYF TGTGCCAGCAGTAACACTAAGGTGTACTCCTACGAGCAGTACTTC
TRBJ2-1 TRBD1 - TRBV7-2 CASSLTGVGFF TGTGCCAGCAGCTTAACAGGGGTTGGGTTCTTC
TRBJ2-7 TRBD2 - TRBV25-1 CASSEWVWREGRYEQYF TGTGCCAGCAGTGAATGGGTGTGGCGGGAGGGCCGCTACGAGCAGTACTTC
TRBJ1-1 - few TRBV5-1 CASSFGTASQVAFF TGCGCCAGCAGCTTCGGGACCGCTAGTCAGGTAGCTTTCTTT
TRBJ2-7 TRBD2 - TRBV29-1 CSDKGYTSGRAGYEQYF TGCAGCGATAAAGGGTATACTAGCGGGAGGGCCGGGTACGAGCAGTACTTC
TRBJ2-1 - - TRBV29-1 CSVEGVYNEQFF TGCAGCGTTGAAGGAGTTTACAATGAGCAGTTCTTC
TRBJ2-5 - - TRBV11-3 CASSLDQETQYF TGTGCCAGCAGCTTAGACCAAGAGACCCAGTACTTC
TRBJ1-2 - - TRBV18 CASSPDRSYGYTF TGTGCCAGCTCACCGGACAGAAGCTATGGCTACACCTTC
TRBJ2-5 TRBD1 - TRBV27 CASSFGTEQETQYF TGTGCCAGCAGTTTCGGGACAGAGCAAGAGACCCAGTACTTC
TRBJ1-3 - - TRBV7-8 CASSAGNSGNTIYF TGTGCCAGCAGCGCCGGAAACTCTGGAAACACCATATATTTT
TRBJ2-1 TRBD1 - TRBV6-5 CASSGTGSSYNEQFF TGTGCCAGCAGTGGGACAGGAAGCTCCTACAATGAGCAGTTCTTC
TRBJ2-7 - - TRBV4-1 CASSQERLSSYEQYF TGCGCCAGCAGCCAAGAAAGGTTGAGCTCCTACGAGCAGTACTTC
TRBJ2-1 TRBD1 - TRBV18 CASSRGTGYYNEQFF TGTGCCAGCTCAAGGGGGACAGGGTACTACAATGAGCAGTTCTTC
TRBJ1-5 - - TRBV30 CAWAGTGNNQPQHF TGTGCCTGGGCTGGAACAGGGAACAATCAGCCCCAGCATTTT
TRBJ2-7 - - TRBV6-5 CASSYSGTYEQYF TGTGCCAGCAGTTACTCGGGGACCTACGAGCAGTACTTC
TRBJ2-7 TRBD2 - TRBV11-2 CASRRERYEQYF TGTGCCAGCAGGCGGGAGCGCTACGAGCAGTACTTC
TRBJ2-1 TRBD2 once TRBV9 CASSSRTSGRATEQFF TGTGCCAGCAGCTCCCGGACTAGCGGGAGGGCCACTGAGCAGTTCTTC